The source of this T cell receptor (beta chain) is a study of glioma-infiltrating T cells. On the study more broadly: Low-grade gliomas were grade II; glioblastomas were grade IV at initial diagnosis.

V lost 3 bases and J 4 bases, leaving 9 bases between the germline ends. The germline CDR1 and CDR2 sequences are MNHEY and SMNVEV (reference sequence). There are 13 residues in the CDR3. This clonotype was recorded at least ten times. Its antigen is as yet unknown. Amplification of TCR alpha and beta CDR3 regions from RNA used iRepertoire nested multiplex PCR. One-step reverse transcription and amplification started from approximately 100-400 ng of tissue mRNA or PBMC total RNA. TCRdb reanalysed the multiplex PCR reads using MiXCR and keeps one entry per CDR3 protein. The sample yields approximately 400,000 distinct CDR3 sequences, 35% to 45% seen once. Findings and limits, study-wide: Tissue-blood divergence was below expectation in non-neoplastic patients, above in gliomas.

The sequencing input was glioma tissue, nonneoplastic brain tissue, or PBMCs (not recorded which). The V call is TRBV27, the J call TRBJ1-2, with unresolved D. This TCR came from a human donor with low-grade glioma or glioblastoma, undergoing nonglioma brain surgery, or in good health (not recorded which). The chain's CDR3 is CASSFLDFYGYTF. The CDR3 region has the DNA TGTGCCAGCAGTTTCCTTGATTTCTATGGCTACACCTTC.